One sample yielded the 5 T cell receptor beta chains listed below, sequenced in a study of siplizumab effects on memory and regulatory T cells. Sequencing used immunoSEQ multiplex PCR; TCRdb keeps in-frame clones, though not all of them. The repertoire holds fewer than 110,000 clones, with 80% to 95% as singletons. Sequencing was carried out using non-Treg CD4+ T cells sorted from blood. Receptors were obtained from a human donor in good health.

The chain joins TRBV9 to TRBJ1-3; D ambiguous. Germline CDR1 reads SGDLS; CDR2 reads YYNGEE. The CDR3 length is 15 residues. With 0 bases removed from V and 7 bases from J, the gap between germline ends came to 14 bases. The CDR3 protein is CASSVGGSGWNTIYF. The CDR3 region has the DNA TGTGCCAGCAGCGTAGGAGGTAGCGGTTGGAACACCATATATTTT.

This clone was detected only once. The chain has TRBV4-2 and TRBJ1-1; tentatively, D is TRBD1 (6 bases). Trimming shortened V by 0 bases and J by 4 bases, and 24 bases separated the two germline ends. The germline V gene encodes CDR1 LGHNA and CDR2 YNFKEQ. The CDR3 extends over 19 amino acids. The CDR3: CASSQDLVGGAHRATEAFF. The CDR3 coding sequence is TGTGCCAGCAGCCAAGATTTGGTCGGGGGGGCACACCGGGCCACTGAAGCTTTCTTT.

The chain joins TRBV4-2 to TRBJ2-1, with 10 positions matching TRBD2. With 0 bases clipped from V and 7 bases from J, the junction kept 9 bases outside the gene matches. The CDR3 runs to 17 residues. CDR1 is LGHNA, CDR2 YNFKEQ, per germline. The DNA for the CDR3 is TGTGCCAGCAGCCAAGATTCCAGCGGGAGGGCCTTGAATGAGCAGTTCTTC. Amino acid sequence: CASSQDSSGRALNEQFF.

V gene TRBV5-4 combines with J gene TRBJ2-4; 12 bases line up with TRBD2. The germline V gene encodes CDR1 SGHNT and CDR2 YYREEE (reference sequence). The V gene end was trimmed by 4 bases and the J gene end by 2 bases; junction bases not matched to a gene: 10. The length of the CDR3 is 18 residues. Here the CDR3 DNA reads TGTGCCAGCAGCGGGTGGACTAGCGGGAACGGTTCCAAAAACATTCAGTACTTC. Translation: CASSGWTSGNGSKNIQYF.

The genes are TRBV30 and TRBJ1-2, with 10 bases identical to TRBD1. CDR3 length: 13 residues. With 3 bases clipped from V and 3 bases from J, the junction kept 1 base outside the gene matches. From germline, CDR1 is GTSNPN and CDR2 SVGIG (reference sequence). The CDR3 loop is CAWSGTGDYGYTF. In nucleotides, the CDR3 is TGTGCCTGGAGCGGGACAGGGGACTATGGCTACACCTTC. Drawing the rest from reference TRBV30 and TRBJ1-2, the complete variable domain is SQTIHQWPATLVQPVGSPLSLECTVEGTSNPNLYWYRQAAGRGLQLLFYSVGIGQISSEVPQNLSASRPQDRQFILSSKKLLLSDSGFYLCAWSGTGDYGYTFGSGTRLTVV.